This T cell receptor beta chain emerged from a study of T cell responses to AZD1222 COVID-19 vaccine. The CDR3 contains 12 residues. V lost 8 bases and J 8 bases, leaving 15 bases between the germline ends. The V gene's germline CDR1 is WNHNN and CDR2 SYGVQD (reference sequence). Remarks on this clone: Antigen unknown.

Pooled in the analysis were second doses at about 4 or about 12 weeks. Study results and limitations: Nearly half of spike-specific TCRs reportedly target variant regions that are unmutated in the B.1.351 and B.1.1.7 variants. The sample set comprised mostly white British donors with more females, and clonal diversity was possibly underestimated.

Only in-frame clones appear in the TCRdb table, and some are missing; sequencing was by immunoSEQ multiplex PCR. The sample comprises 40,000 to 55,000 clones, around 85% of which are singletons, and around 7.3% rests with the top ten. The chain joins TRBV10-1 to TRBJ1-2, with no clear D. The sample here was peripheral blood, taken 28 days after the second AZD1222 dose. The TCR originated in an adult who received the AZD1222 COVID-19 vaccine. Here the CDR3 reads CASSGPTGGYTF. The DNA of the CDR3 is TGCGCCAGCTCCGGGCCAACGGGAGGCTACACCTTC.